The 28 T cell receptor beta chains below come from one sample, sequenced in a study of Graves' ophthalmopathy and Graves' hyperthyroidism. CDR3 regions of TCR beta were amplified from RNA transcripts. Following a first-round RT-PCR that used HTBI primers, a second-round multiplex PCR was carried out. TCRdb recomputed calls from the multiplex PCR reads with MiXCR, one row per CDR3 protein. Found here are over 650,000 distinct CDR3 sequences, about two fifths of them singletons; the top ten hold about 3.3%. The sample comprised peripheral blood. The origin of the receptors is an adult man with Graves' ophthalmopathy.

The chain has TRBV7-3 and TRBJ2-1; TRBD1 might be the D (6 bases). Trimming pared 4 bases from V and 5 bases from J, leaving 15 bases between. This CDR3 has 15 residues. Germline CDR1 is SGHTA and CDR2 is FQGTGA. CDR3 sequence: CASSSKTGENNEQFF. The CDR3 region has the DNA TGTGCCAGCAGCTCGAAGACAGGAGAGAACAATGAGCAGTTCTTC.

This chain links TRBV7-9 with TRBJ2-7; a weak D match, TRBD1 (6 bases). This CDR3 spans 16 amino acids. Germline V gene sequence: CDR1 SEHNR, CDR2 FQNEAQ (reference sequence). V lost 6 bases, J lost 0 bases, and 18 bases lay in between. DNA of the CDR3: TGTGCCAGCAGTTCCGACCCGGCAGGGGACTCCTACGAGCAGTACTTC. This codes for CASSSDPAGDSYEQYF.

This clonotype was counted between two and nine times. A junction end diverges from the germline sequence, so it may reflect a read error. The genes are TRBV19 and TRBJ2-7; no reliable D call. Germline V gene data show CDR1 as LNHDA and CDR2 as SQIVND (reference sequence). The length of the CDR3 is 14 residues. The CDR3 DNA follows: TGTGCCAGTAGTGTAGACTTTTACTCCTACGAGCAGTACTTC. Translated: CASSVDFYSYEQYF.

This chain connects TRBV7-2 to TRBJ2-3; D is perhaps TRBD1 or TRBD2 (5 bases each). V shed 8 bases and J shed 4 bases, with 10 bases lying between them. CDR1 and CDR2 (germline): SGHTA, FQGNSA. This CDR3 is built from 12 residues. For the CDR3, the DNA is TGTGCCAGCGGGACGGGCGCAGATACGCAGTATTTT. Encoded protein: CASGTGADTQYF.

This clonotype has only one observation. A read error is possible here, since a much larger clone lies one base away. The rearrangement links TRBV10-3 to TRBJ2-7; tentative D call: TRBD1 (6 bases). This CDR3 is built from 12 residues. The germline V gene has CDR1 ENHRY and CDR2 SYGVKD. Trimming stripped 11 bases from V and 3 bases from J, with 14 bases between. The CDR3: CAAEGVLYEQYF. The DNA of the CDR3 is TGTGCCGCAGAGGGGGTACTCTACGAGCAGTACTTC.

In this sample, this clonotype turned up once. One junction end disagrees with the germline gene, perhaps due to a read error. V is TRBV19 and J is TRBJ2-6; D is possibly TRBD1 or TRBD2 (5 bases each). This CDR3 has 12 amino acids. CDR1 is LNHDA, CDR2 SQIVND, per germline (reference sequence). The CDR3 reads CASSIRGNTEAF. The DNA of the CDR3 is TGTGCCAGTAGTATTCGGGGCAACACTGAAGCTTTC.

This clonotype was detected ten times or more. The chain joins TRBV29-1 to TRBJ1-4, with 10 bases matching TRBD1. Trimming took 4 bases from V and 17 from J; bases not matched to a gene: 10. Germline lookup yields CDR1 SQVTM and CDR2 ANQGSEA. The CDR3 is 12 residues long. The CDR3: CSVVGDRGHVFF. The CDR3 region has the DNA TGCAGCGTTGTCGGGGACAGGGGCCACGTCTTTTTT.

This clonotype has more than one count but fewer than ten. The gene calls are TRBV9 and TRBJ1-4; D ambiguous. The CDR3 runs 14 residues. The germline V and J ends were trimmed by 0 bases and 1 base, with 4 bases remaining between them. Germline lookup yields CDR1 SGDLS and CDR2 YYNGEE. CDR3 sequence: CASSVGKTNEKLFF. In DNA form, the CDR3 reads TGTGCCAGCAGCGTAGGGAAAACTAATGAAAAACTGTTTTTT.

This clonotype was detected ten times or more. V usage is TRBV7-2 and J usage is TRBJ1-1; weak D call: TRBD1 (5 bases). V dropped 9 bases and J dropped 4 bases, with 15 bases sitting between them. CDR1 SGHTA and CDR2 FQGNSA come from the germline V gene. This CDR3 contains 13 residues. This chain's CDR3 is CASKAGGGTEAFF. The CDR3 DNA sequence: TGTGCCAGTAAAGCGGGGGGTGGCACTGAAGCTTTCTTT.

In this sample, this clonotype turned up many times. V is TRBV12-3 or TRBV12-4 and J is TRBJ1-3, with D unresolved. The CDR3 consists of 11 residues. V lost 8 bases to trimming and J lost 3 bases, with 5 bases between them. The CDR3 loop reads CASGFGNTIYF. The CDR3 DNA reads TGTGCCAGCGGCTTTGGAAACACCATATATTTT.

This clonotype has only a few counts. This chain links TRBV11-2 with TRBJ2-7; 7 nucleotides align to TRBD1. Germline CDR1 and CDR2: SGHAT and FQNNGV. CDR3 size: 13 residues. Trimming took 5 bases from V and 6 from J; bases not matched to a gene: 7. CDR3 protein: CASSPGTELEQYF. The CDR3 region has the DNA TGTGCCAGCAGCCCCGGGACAGAACTCGAGCAGTACTTC.

Regarding this clonotype: A far bigger clonotype differs at one base, so this is likely a read error. V and J are TRBV24-1 and TRBJ1-5; D gene ambiguous. CDR1 and CDR2 from the germline V gene are KGHDR and SFDVKD. Trimming took 6 bases from V and 6 from J, leaving 8 bases between them. The CDR3 sequence is 12 residues long. The CDR3 sequence is CATSYGGQPQHF. DNA for the CDR3: TGTGCCACCAGTTACGGCGGTCAGCCCCAGCATTTT.

As concerns this clonotype: This may arise from a read error, as a much more abundant clone is one base away. The chain employs TRBV7-2 and TRBJ2-7; D tentatively fits TRBD1 or TRBD2 (5 bases each). The germline V gene encodes CDR1 SGHTA and CDR2 FQGNSA. The CDR3 sequence is 13 residues long. This CDR3 is CAGSIYGTIEQYF. CDR3 nucleotide sequence: TGTGCCGGCAGTATTTACGGGACGATCGAGCAGTACTTC.

The CDR3, as DNA: TGCGCCAGCCCCCCAAAAAAAGAGGGGGGAGAGACCCAGTACTTC. The encoded protein is CASPPKKEGGETQYF. The V call is TRBV4-3, the J call TRBJ2-5, with D perhaps TRBD1 or TRBD2 (6 bases each). This CDR3 has 15 amino acids. V lost 8 bases and J lost 4, with 20 bases in between. Germline V gives CDR1 LGHNA, CDR2 YSLEER.

This rearrangement joins TRBV25-1 to TRBJ1-5, with 9 bases matching TRBD1. The germline CDR1 and CDR2 sequences are MGHDK and SYGVNS. CDR3 length: 15 amino acids. Germline trimming cut 6 bases from V and 11 bases from J; bases unmatched to any gene: 14. The chain's CDR3 is CASSPEWTGEETQHF. The DNA of the CDR3 is TGTGCCAGCAGCCCAGAATGGACAGGGGAAGAGACCCAGCATTTT.

This clonotype appeared many times. The J gene is TRBJ2-7, the V gene TRBV2, with D possibly being TRBD1 or TRBD2 (5 bases each). Germline V gene lookup returns CDR1 SNHLY and CDR2 FYNNEI. V lost 5 bases and J lost 5, with 13 bases in between. CDR3 length equals 13 residues. Here the CDR3 reads CASSFRGSDEQYF. The CDR3 nucleotides read TGTGCCAGCAGTTTTCGGGGCAGCGACGAGCAGTACTTC.

DNA of the CDR3: TGTGCCAGCAGCTTACCTCCGGGACTAGCGGGGGGGGAGACCCAGTACTTC. Its translation: CASSLPPGLAGGETQYF. This chain uses TRBV7-8 with TRBJ2-5, with 16 positions matching TRBD2. V was pared by 2 bases and J by 5 bases, with 5 bases of the junction left unmatched. The germline V gene has CDR1 SGHVS and CDR2 FQNEAQ. CDR3 size: 17 residues.

This clonotype appeared many times. The CDR3 protein is CASSAPGRGHTEAFF. For the CDR3, the DNA is TGTGCCAGCAGCGCGCCCGGACGGGGCCACACTGAAGCTTTCTTT. The chain has TRBV7-9 and TRBJ1-1; a possible D gene is TRBD1 (5 bases). Between the trimmed V and J ends, which lost 5 bases and 3 bases, there was a span of 16 bases. The CDR3 is 15 residues long. Germline V gene data show CDR1 as SEHNR and CDR2 as FQNEAQ (reference sequence).

The chain is built from TRBV5-5 and TRBJ1-4, with D hard to call. With 0 bases removed from V and 5 bases from J, the gap between germline ends came to 8 bases. Germline V lookup: CDR1 SGHKS, CDR2 YYEKEE (reference sequence). The CDR3 runs 14 residues. Written as DNA, the CDR3 is TGTGCCAGCAGCTTGGGGGATGCGAATGAAAAACTGTTTTTT. It codes for CASSLGDANEKLFF. The variable domain in full, completed from reference TRBV5-5 and TRBJ1-4, reads DAGVTQSPTHLIKTRGQQVTLRCSPISGHKSVSWYQQVLGQGPQFIFQYYEKEERGRGNFPDRFSARQFPNYSSELNVNALLLGDSALYLCASSLGDANEKLFFGSGTQLSVL.

This clonotype came up many times. The chain uses TRBV11-2 and TRBJ1-1; D is uncertain. The length of the CDR3 is 14 residues. V shed 6 bases and J shed 1 base, with 12 bases lying between them. The germline CDR1 and CDR2 sequences are SGHAT and FQNNGV. The CDR3, as DNA: TGTGCCAGCAGAAGCCTCCAGGCGAACACTGAAGCTTTCTTT. It is translated as CASRSLQANTEAFF.

This chain connects TRBV5-6 to TRBJ1-1, with D hard to call. Germline V CDR1 and CDR2: SGHDT, YYEEEE. The CDR3 is 12 amino acids. V was shortened by 0 bases and J by 8 bases, with 8 bases between the two germline ends. The CDR3 loop reads CASSLVLGEAFF. In nucleotides, the CDR3 is TGTGCCAGCAGCTTGGTACTCGGCGAAGCTTTCTTT.

This clonotype came up many times. V gene TRBV19 combines with J gene TRBJ2-2; D unresolved. The CDR3 consists of 12 residues. Germline lookup yields CDR1 LNHDA and CDR2 SQIVND (reference sequence). V shed 1 base and J shed 8 bases, with 5 bases lying between them. The CDR3 is CASSIVGGELFF. The CDR3 nucleotides read TGTGCCAGTAGTATAGTGGGAGGGGAGCTGTTTTTT.

Concerning this clonotype: Without the conserved terminal phenylalanine or tryptophan, this CDR3 likely stems from a read error. The limits of the CDR3 on the DNA are not certain, so only TCRdb's listed CDR3 is given. The rearrangement uses TRBV2 and TRBJ1-2; TRBD1, the table's D call, lacks a check against the DNA. CDR1 is SNHLY and CDR2 is FYNNEI in the germline V gene. Termini included, the CDR3 measures 9 amino acids. This CDR3 reads CASRRGATY.

In this sample, this clonotype turned up a few times. The rearrangement links TRBV11-2 to TRBJ1-1; D is undetermined. Germline CDR1 and CDR2: SGHAT and FQNNGV. CDR3 size: 14 residues. The V end lost 1 base, the J end lost 4 bases, and 10 bases lay between the germline ends. In DNA, the CDR3 is TGTGCCAGCAGCTTAGGGCGTCAGACCACTGAAGCTTTCTTT. Amino acids: CASSLGRQTTEAFF.

This clonotype was counted at least ten times. The J gene is TRBJ1-2, the V gene TRBV10-3; no clear D. Germline assignment: CDR1 ENHRY and CDR2 SYGVKD. Trimming removed 4 bases from V and 2 bases from J, with 14 bases in between. CDR3 length: 15 amino acids. The CDR3 sequence is CAISATHQSNYGYTF. CDR3 nucleotides: TGTGCCATCAGTGCGACACATCAGAGCAACTATGGCTACACCTTC.

This clonotype was detected many times. J is TRBJ1-5 and V is TRBV19; 7 nucleotides agree with TRBD1. V dropped 5 bases and J dropped 4; count of bases not matched to a gene: 8. The CDR3 is 15 amino acids. Germline V lookup: CDR1 LNHDA, CDR2 SQIVND (reference sequence). In DNA, the CDR3 is TGTGCCAGTAGTTCGGAGACAGGGACGAATCAGCCCCAGCATTTT. Translating gives CASSSETGTNQPQHF.

This clonotype appeared many times. The chain has TRBV7-9 and TRBJ1-2; no clear D. The germline gives CDR1 SEHNR, CDR2 FQNEAQ (reference sequence). The V end was cut by 0 bases, the J end by 7 bases, with 12 bases between. CDR3 length: 14 residues. The CDR3, as DNA: TGTGCCAGCAGCTTAGCGGGGAGCGGAACTGGCTACACCTTC. This codes for CASSLAGSGTGYTF.

This clonotype was seen many times. This sequence joins TRBV24-1 and TRBJ2-7, with 7 bases that match TRBD2. Germline V lookup: CDR1 KGHDR, CDR2 SFDVKD. V was clipped by 6 bases and J by 6 bases; unmatched bases: 7. This CDR3 contains 13 residues. The CDR3 nucleotides read TGTGCCACCAGTTCCAGCGGGGAACCCGAGCAGTACTTC. It is translated as CATSSSGEPEQYF.